Below are 10 T cell receptor beta chains sequenced from a single sample in a study of OX40 agonist ivuxolimab in advanced cancers. Library preparation employed the immunoSEQ multiplex PCR assay. As stored in TCRdb, this immuneACCESS dataset retains in-frame rearrangements with V and J assigned. A fraction of the clones does not appear; measured against another copy, unresolved V genes explain less than half of the discrepancy, and the remainder lacks a known reason. The sample yields 35,000 to 45,000 clones; 80% to 90% were counted once. 4% to 5% of the sample rests with the top ten. Source: CD4+ or CD8+ T cells sorted from blood, taken in a trial of the OX40 agonist ivuxolimab. Every receptor here comes from an adult with an advanced solid tumor such as melanoma, head and neck, liver or kidney cancer.

The chain carries TRBV29-1 and TRBJ2-3; D not certain. V dropped 0 bases and J dropped 1 base, with 8 bases sitting between them. The CDR3 spans 14 residues. Germline V gene data show CDR1 as SQVTM and CDR2 as ANQGSEA. The CDR3 coding sequence is TGCAGCGTTGAAGATGATGCTGGCACAGATACGCAGTATTTT. It translates to CSVEDDAGTDTQYF.

The V call is TRBV30, the J call TRBJ2-7; 7 bases are a match to TRBD2. CDR1 and CDR2 (germline): GTSNPN, SVGIG (reference sequence). The CDR3 contains 13 residues. V was clipped by 0 bases and J by 2 bases; unmatched bases: 1. The chain's CDR3 is CAWSVGRAYEQYF. The CDR3 coding sequence is TGTGCCTGGAGTGTGGGGAGGGCCTACGAGCAGTACTTC.

The V gene is TRBV30, the J gene TRBJ2-5; the D gene is possibly TRBD1 (6 bases). V was cut by 0 bases and J by 4 bases, with 9 bases left in between. Germline assignment: CDR1 GTSNPN and CDR2 SVGIG (reference sequence). This CDR3 spans 13 amino acids. The CDR3 DNA reads as TGTGCCTGGAGTGTGGGGGCCGGAGAGACCCAGTACTTC. Amino acid sequence: CAWSVGAGETQYF.

This rearrangement joins TRBV5-4 to TRBJ1-2; unclear D gene. The V and J ends lost 0 bases and 5 bases respectively, with 5 bases between them. There are 12 residues in the CDR3. The germline CDR1 and CDR2 sequences are SGHNT and YYREEE (reference sequence). This CDR3 is CASSLEGYGYTF. The CDR3 DNA follows: TGTGCCAGCAGCTTGGAAGGGTATGGCTACACCTTC. The full variable domain, in which reference TRBV5-4 and TRBJ1-2 provide the parts outside the CDR3, is ETGVTQSPTHLIKTRGQQVTLRCSSQSGHNTVSWYQQALGQGPQFIFQYYREEENGRGNFPPRFSGLQFPNYSSELNVNALELDDSALYLCASSLEGYGYTFGSGTRLTVV.

The chain uses TRBV7-2 and TRBJ1-3; 8 nucleotides agree with TRBD1. V lost 5 bases, J lost 0 bases, and 6 bases stayed unmatched. This CDR3 region has 16 residues. From germline, CDR1 is SGHTA and CDR2 FQGNSA. In nucleotides, the CDR3 is TGTGCCAGCAGCACCGGGACAGGATACTCTGGAAACACCATATATTTT. Protein product: CASSTGTGYSGNTIYF.

This rearrangement joins TRBV9 to TRBJ2-2; 7 bases are a match to TRBD2. The trim removed 0 bases at V and 7 bases at J, leaving 6 bases unmatched. Per the germline V gene, CDR1 is SGDLS and CDR2 is YYNGEE. The CDR3 is 15 residues long. This CDR3 is CASSVGTSRFGELFF. The CDR3 DNA is TGTGCCAGCAGCGTAGGGACTAGTCGGTTCGGGGAGCTGTTTTTT.

This chain joins TRBV2 and TRBJ2-5; D unclear. Germline-derived CDR1 and CDR2 are SNHLY and FYNNEI. CDR3 length: 11 amino acids. V was clipped by 6 bases and J by 2 bases, with 4 bases between them. CDR3 bases: TGTGCCAGCAGGGGGCAAGAGACCCAGTACTTC. Residues: CASRGQETQYF. Variable domain in full (rest from reference TRBV2 and TRBJ2-5): EPEVTQTPSHQVTQMGQEVILRCVPISNHLYFYWYRQILGQKVEFLVSFYNNEISEKSEIFDDQFSVERPDGSNFTLKIRSTKLEDSAMYFCASRGQETQYFGPGTRLLVL.

This chain uses TRBV9 with TRBJ2-1; 8 bases agree with TRBD2. Germline CDR1 is SGDLS and CDR2 is YYNGEE. This CDR3 is 17 amino acids long. J gave up 8 bases and V 4 bases, and 17 bases lay outside the gene matches. CDR3 nucleotides: TGTGCCAGCAGCCCCCGGGGGTTTAGCGGGGTAATTGATGAGCAGTTCTTC. It yields the protein CASSPRGFSGVIDEQFF.

The chain uses TRBV28 and TRBJ2-7; unclear D gene. This CDR3 is built from 12 residues. Germline assignment: CDR1 MDHEN and CDR2 SYDVKM. Trimming removed 2 bases from V and 5 bases from J, with 7 bases in between. The CDR3 DNA reads TGTGCCAGCAGTTTAGTAAGGGACGAGCAGTACTTC. Translating gives CASSLVRDEQYF.

The V call is TRBV28, the J call TRBJ1-5; TRBD1 matches 7 bases. Germline V CDR1 and CDR2: MDHEN, SYDVKM. The CDR3 contains 16 residues. Trimming at V came to 5 bases and at J to 6 bases, leaving 13 bases not matched to a gene. Here the CDR3 DNA reads TGTGCCAGCAGTGACCTGCGGCAGGGGGTGAGTCAGCCCCAGCATTTT. Amino acids: CASSDLRQGVSQPQHF. Complete variable domain (other parts from reference TRBV28 and TRBJ1-5): DVKVTQSSRYLVKRTGEKVFLECVQDMDHENMFWYRQDPGLGLRLIYFSYDVKMKEKGDIPEGYSVSREKKERFSLILESASTNQTSMYLCASSDLRQGVSQPQHFGDGTRLSIL.